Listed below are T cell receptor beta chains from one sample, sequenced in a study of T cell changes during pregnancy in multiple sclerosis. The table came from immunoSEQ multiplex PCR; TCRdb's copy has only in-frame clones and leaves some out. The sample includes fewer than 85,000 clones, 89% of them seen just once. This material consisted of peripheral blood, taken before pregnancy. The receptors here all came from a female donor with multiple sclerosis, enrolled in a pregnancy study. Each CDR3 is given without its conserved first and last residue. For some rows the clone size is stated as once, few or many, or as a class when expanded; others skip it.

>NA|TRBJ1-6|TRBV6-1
ASSEARTGH
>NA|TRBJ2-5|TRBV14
ASSQVLDGTQY
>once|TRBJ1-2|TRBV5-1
ASSLDLVGYGYT
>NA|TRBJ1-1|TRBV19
ASSIGGQGGTEAF
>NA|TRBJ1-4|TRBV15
ATSRAAGSTNEKLF
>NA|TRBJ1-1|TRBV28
ASIGVLGTEAF
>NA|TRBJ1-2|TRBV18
ASSPQRGQVNGYT
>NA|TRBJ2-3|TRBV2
ASGPGGRTDTQY
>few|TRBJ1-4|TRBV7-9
ASSLFSGDEKLF
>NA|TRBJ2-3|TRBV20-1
SARGGDTQY
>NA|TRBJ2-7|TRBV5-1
ASSYGAGEKYEQY
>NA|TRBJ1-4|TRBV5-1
ASSLGAGGKLF
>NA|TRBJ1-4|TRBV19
ASSSRTINEKLF
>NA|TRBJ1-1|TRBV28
ASITLTGWATEAF
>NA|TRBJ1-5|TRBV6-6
ASSAGKQPQH
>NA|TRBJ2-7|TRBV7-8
ASSLALREQY
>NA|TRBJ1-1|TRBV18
ASSPPGYTEAF
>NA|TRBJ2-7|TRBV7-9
ASSVRDYYEQY
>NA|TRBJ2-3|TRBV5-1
ASSLARTGRSTDTQY
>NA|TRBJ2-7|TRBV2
ASSYSYEQY
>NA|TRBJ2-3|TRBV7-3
ASSSGLGTDTQY
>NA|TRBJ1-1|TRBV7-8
ASSLDLQTEAF
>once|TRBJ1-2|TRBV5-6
ASSRNRVLPT
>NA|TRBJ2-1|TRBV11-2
ASSLTPREQF
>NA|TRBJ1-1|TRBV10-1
ASSLTVNTEAF
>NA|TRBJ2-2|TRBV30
AWTASWRTGELF
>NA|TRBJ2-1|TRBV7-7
ASSLGTGTYNEQF
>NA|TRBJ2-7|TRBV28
ASSLGHLYEQY